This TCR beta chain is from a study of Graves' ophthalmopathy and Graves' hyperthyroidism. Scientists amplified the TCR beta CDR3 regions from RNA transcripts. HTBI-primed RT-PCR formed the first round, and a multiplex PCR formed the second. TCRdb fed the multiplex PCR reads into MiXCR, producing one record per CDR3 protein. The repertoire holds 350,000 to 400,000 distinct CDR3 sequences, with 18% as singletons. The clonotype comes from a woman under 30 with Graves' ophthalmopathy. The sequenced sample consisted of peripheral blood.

The CDR3 DNA sequence: TGTGCCACCAGCAGCAACGGACAGGGTTACGAGCAGTACTTC. Encoded protein: CATSSNGQGYEQYF. This sequence joins TRBV15 and TRBJ2-7; TRBD1 matches 8 bases. Trimming at V came to 3 bases and at J to 4 bases, leaving 5 bases not matched to a gene. Germline CDR1 reads LNHNV; CDR2 reads YYDKDF (reference sequence). This CDR3 is 14 amino acids long.